The rows below give T cell receptor beta chains drawn from one sample of a study of preoperative IRX-2 immunotherapy in early breast cancer. The protocol was immunoSEQ multiplex PCR, while the TCRdb copy is restricted to in-frame clones and leaves out a portion. The sample records around 88,000 clones, 86% being singletons. The specimen comprised tumor tissue, sampled after IRX-2 immunotherapy. Source of these receptors: a human donor with breast cancer. The CDR3 runs from the conserved cysteine through the conserved F or W. A D gene is named only where the DNA matches it firmly. Expanded clones are given a class, and other clones once, few, many or no size at all.

DNA	CDR3	D	V	J	size
TGTGCCAGCAGTCAATGGGGACAGATTCTCCATGGCTACACCTTC	CASSQWGQILHGYTF	TRBD1	TRBV28	TRBJ1-2	-
TGTGCCTGGGGTTCGGGGGCGTATCATGAAAAAAAGGAAAAACTGTTTTTT	CAWGSGAYHEKKEKLFF	-	TRBV30	TRBJ1-4	medium-sized
TGTGCCAGCTCACCCGGGACAGGGGGCACAGATACGCAGTATTTT	CASSPGTGGTDTQYF	TRBD1	TRBV18	TRBJ2-3	-
TGCGCCAGCAGTCCCACGCCCCCGGGACAGGGGGCGAATGAGCAGTTCTTC	CASSPTPPGQGANEQFF	TRBD1	TRBV10-1	TRBJ2-1	-
TGTGCCAGTACCCGGACTCTCGGTTTGACCAACACTGAAGCTTTCTTT	CASTRTLGLTNTEAFF	-	TRBV19	TRBJ1-1	few
TGTGCCAGCAGTTACTCTCAGGGGGCGCGAGCTTATGGCTACACCTTC	CASSYSQGARAYGYTF	TRBD1	TRBV6-8	TRBJ1-2	-
TGTGCCAGTAGTCCCAGGAAGGTAGCGGGAGCGAGCGAGCAGTACTTC	CASSPRKVAGASEQYF	TRBD2	TRBV19	TRBJ2-7	-
TGTGCCAGCAGTCTCCCAGGGACAGGACCTAACTATGGCTACACCTTC	CASSLPGTGPNYGYTF	TRBD1	TRBV28	TRBJ1-2	-
TGTGCCAGCAGCCAAGATGTGTGGCAGTCCTACGAGCAGTACTTC	CASSQDVWQSYEQYF	-	TRBV14	TRBJ2-7	-
TGTGCCAGTAAAGCCGGGACAGGGAGCAATCAGCCCCAGCATTTT	CASKAGTGSNQPQHF	TRBD1	TRBV6-8	TRBJ1-5	-
TGTGCCACCCTGGGCCCCTACAATGAGCAGTTCTTC	CATLGPYNEQFF	-	TRBV19	TRBJ2-1	-
TGTGCCAGCTCACCGCTGGGACAGGGATACCCTAACTATGGCTACACCTTC	CASSPLGQGYPNYGYTF	TRBD1	TRBV18	TRBJ1-2	-
TGTGCCAGCAGTCAGGGGGTCTCTGGAAACACCATATATTTT	CASSQGVSGNTIYF	TRBD1	TRBV6-8	TRBJ1-3	-
TGTGCCAGTAGTATAGCAGGGACCTTCAATGGCTACACCTTC	CASSIAGTFNGYTF	-	TRBV19	TRBJ1-2	-
TGTGCCAGCAGTTACTCCGGCCGGGACACCAGCACGTACTTC	CASSYSGRDTSTYF	-	TRBV6-8	TRBJ2-7	few
TGTGCCACCAGCGCAGCCGATAGGGGGCAGCCCCAGCATTTT	CATSAADRGQPQHF	-	TRBV15	TRBJ1-5	-
TGTGCCAGCTCACCACCGGTCGGGGTCACAGATACGCAGTATTTT	CASSPPVGVTDTQYF	-	TRBV18	TRBJ2-3	-
TGTGCCAGTAGTCGAGGGGGACTAGCCAAAAACATTCAGTACTTC	CASSRGGLAKNIQYF	-	TRBV19	TRBJ2-4	-
TGTGCCAGCAGCTTTGCTAGCGGGAGAACGGAGCAGTTCTTC	CASSFASGRTEQFF	TRBD2	TRBV7-1	TRBJ2-1	once
TGTGCCAGTAGTATTTACGGACCGAACACTGAAGCTTTCTTT	CASSIYGPNTEAFF	-	TRBV19	TRBJ1-1	-
TGTGCCAGCAGTACCGGGACAGCGGGATTCTACGAGCAGTACTTC	CASSTGTAGFYEQYF	-	TRBV6-8	TRBJ2-7	-
TGTGCCAGCAGCTTAGTGGGGTCGGGGCACAGGGGATATTCACCCCTCCACTTT	CASSLVGSGHRGYSPLHF	TRBD1	TRBV11-3	TRBJ1-6	-
TGTGCCACCAGCAGTGTTGGGACAGGGGGCTCGTCTTACTTC	CATSSVGTGGSSYF	TRBD1	TRBV15	TRBJ1-2	-
TGCGCCAGCAAAGACGGGGCGCGTTCTGAAAAACTGTTTTTT	CASKDGARSEKLFF	-	TRBV5-1	TRBJ1-4	-
TGCGCCAGTGGAAAGGGGACTCGAGCCACCGATGAGCAGTTCTTC	CASGKGTRATDEQFF	-	TRBV5-1	TRBJ2-1	-
TGCGCCAGCAGCTACCAGGAGGGCACTGAAGCTTTCTTT	CASSYQEGTEAFF	-	TRBV23-1	TRBJ1-1	-
TGTGCCAGCTCACCAGCCATGGGGGGGGGCTATGGCTACACCTTC	CASSPAMGGGYGYTF	-	TRBV18	TRBJ1-2	-
TGCGCCAGCAGTGTATCAGAGCATGGCTACACCTTC	CASSVSEHGYTF	-	TRBV10-1	TRBJ1-2	-
TGTGCCAGTACCTTGTCGGGGACAGATACGCAGTATTTT	CASTLSGTDTQYF	-	TRBV19	TRBJ2-3	-
TGTGCCAGCAGTTCCGGGACTAGCGGGGGACATGAGCAGTTCTTC	CASSSGTSGGHEQFF	TRBD2	TRBV6-8	TRBJ2-1	-
TGCGCCAGCAGCCATAGACTAGCGGGGCACAATGAGCAGTTCTTC	CASSHRLAGHNEQFF	TRBD2	TRBV5-1	TRBJ2-1	-
TGCGCCAGCAGCAGGGCCAGCGAGAACACTGAAGCTTTCTTT	CASSRASENTEAFF	-	TRBV5-1	TRBJ1-1	-
TGTGCCAGCAGGGTCGGGGGGAACTACGAGCAGTACTTC	CASRVGGNYEQYF	TRBD2	TRBV6-8	TRBJ2-7	-
TGTGCCAGCAGTCGGGGGCAGAGGGCGATTTACAATGAGCAGTTCTTC	CASSRGQRAIYNEQFF	-	TRBV6-8	TRBJ2-1	-
TGTGCCAGCAGCTTATTTATGAGGGGAGCCTATGGCTACACCTTC	CASSLFMRGAYGYTF	-	TRBV11-3	TRBJ1-2	-
TGTGCCAGCAGCCAATTGGGCCAGAGAAGTAATAGCAATCAGCCCCAGCATTTT	CASSQLGQRSNSNQPQHF	-	TRBV16	TRBJ1-5	-
TGTGCCACCAGGGACCTCACAGGATTTACCGGGGAGCTGTTTTTT	CATRDLTGFTGELFF	-	TRBV22-1	TRBJ2-2	-
TGCAGCGTAGGGACAGGGGCTGAAAAACTGTTTTTT	CSVGTGAEKLFF	TRBD1	TRBV29-1	TRBJ1-4	-
TGCGCCAGCAGCTTGGGTGGAGGGGGCACCGGGGAGCTGTTTTTT	CASSLGGGGTGELFF	-	TRBV5-1	TRBJ2-2	-
TGTGCCAGCAGCCTCCCGGGACGCTCTGGAAACACCATATATTTT	CASSLPGRSGNTIYF	-	TRBV11-3	TRBJ1-3	-
TGTGCCAGCACTATAAGTCAGGGGGCGCCCGCCGGGGAGCTGTTTTTT	CASTISQGAPAGELFF	TRBD1	TRBV28	TRBJ2-2	-
TGTGCCATCAGTGAGGACGGGACAGGGGGCAGCTATGGCTACACCTTC	CAISEDGTGGSYGYTF	TRBD1	TRBV10-3	TRBJ1-2	-
TGCGCCAGCCAGAAGGGAGGGGGGGCTGAAGCTTTCTTT	CASQKGGGAEAFF	-	TRBV10-2	TRBJ1-1	-
TGCGCCAGCAGGGGAACTAGCGGGGCGGGCGAGCAGTTCTTC	CASRGTSGAGEQFF	TRBD2	TRBV5-1	TRBJ2-1	-
TGTGCCAGCTCATCTACCGGGACTAGCGGTAGCACAGATACGCAGTATTTT	CASSSTGTSGSTDTQYF	TRBD2	TRBV18	TRBJ2-3	-
TGTGCCACCAGCGCAAGGGGGACAGGGGTTTCACCCCTCCACTTT	CATSARGTGVSPLHF	TRBD1	TRBV15	TRBJ1-6	-
TGTGCCAGCAGTTACTTGAGGGGGCGAGACTACGAGCAGTACTTC	CASSYLRGRDYEQYF	TRBD1	TRBV6-8	TRBJ2-7	-
TGTGCCAGCTCACCGAATATACTAGGGTTCCACGAGCAGTACTTC	CASSPNILGFHEQYF	-	TRBV18	TRBJ2-7	-
TGCGCCAGCAGAGACGGGATCGGCGGCATATACGAGCAGTACTTC	CASRDGIGGIYEQYF	-	TRBV5-1	TRBJ2-7	few
TGTGCCAGCAGGGTCGGCAGGGGAATACTTAGCTATGGCTACACCTTC	CASRVGRGILSYGYTF	-	TRBV6-8	TRBJ1-2	-
TGTGCCAGCTCACTTTCAAGGTTGGCCTACGAGCAGTACTTC	CASSLSRLAYEQYF	-	TRBV18	TRBJ2-7	-
TGCGCCAGCAGCTTGGGGGGCCTAAGCTCCTACAATGAGCAGTTCTTC	CASSLGGLSSYNEQFF	-	TRBV5-1	TRBJ2-1	-
TGTGCCAGCAGTTTATCCGGACAGGGTGTTACCTACGAGCAGTACTTC	CASSLSGQGVTYEQYF	TRBD1	TRBV28	TRBJ2-7	-